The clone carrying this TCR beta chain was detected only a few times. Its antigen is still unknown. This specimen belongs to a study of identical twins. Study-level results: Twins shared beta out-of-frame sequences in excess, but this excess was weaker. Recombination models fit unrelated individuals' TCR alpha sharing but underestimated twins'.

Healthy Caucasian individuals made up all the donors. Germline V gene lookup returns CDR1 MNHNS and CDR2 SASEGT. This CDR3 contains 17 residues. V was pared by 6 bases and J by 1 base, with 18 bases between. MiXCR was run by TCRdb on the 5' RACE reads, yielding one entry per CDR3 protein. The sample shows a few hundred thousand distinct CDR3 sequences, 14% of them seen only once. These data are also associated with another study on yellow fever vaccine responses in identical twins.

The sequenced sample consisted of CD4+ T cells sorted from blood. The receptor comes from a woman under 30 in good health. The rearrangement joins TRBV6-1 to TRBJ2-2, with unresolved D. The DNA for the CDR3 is TGTGCCAGCAGGAGAGGTGCCAGTACGGGGAACACCGGGGAGCTGTTTTTT. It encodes CASRRGASTGNTGELFF.